Sequencing of this T cell receptor beta chain was carried out in a study of T-cell reconstitution after alpha-beta-depleted transplantation in children. Overall study results and limits: Several hundred expanded graft clones reportedly supplied alpha-beta T cells about two months after transplant. T-cell counts and diversity were attributed mostly to newly produced T cells one year after transplant.

This clonotype was recorded at least ten times. Its matching antigen is unknown. Unique molecular identifiers were incorporated when the TCRbeta library was constructed. TCRdb reanalysed the PCR reads using MiXCR and keeps one entry per CDR3 protein. The table includes about 98,000 distinct CDR3 sequences, 23% detected once. The CDR3 is 15 residues long. The germline CDR1 and CDR2 sequences are DFQATT and SNEGSKA (reference sequence). V shed 6 bases, J shed 5 bases, and the junction held 10 bases outside the gene matches. This clonotype was sampled from a boy aged 2 to 9 with acute lymphoblastic leukemia, due to receive a stem cell transplant. The starting material was PBMCs, obtained before TCRalphabeta/CD19-depleted stem cell transplant. The chain has TRBV20-1 and TRBJ2-5, with 12 nucleotides matching TRBD2. CDR3 region: CSAEKGTSGYETQYF. The CDR3 coding sequence is TGCAGTGCCGAAAAAGGGACTAGCGGGTATGAGACCCAGTACTTC.